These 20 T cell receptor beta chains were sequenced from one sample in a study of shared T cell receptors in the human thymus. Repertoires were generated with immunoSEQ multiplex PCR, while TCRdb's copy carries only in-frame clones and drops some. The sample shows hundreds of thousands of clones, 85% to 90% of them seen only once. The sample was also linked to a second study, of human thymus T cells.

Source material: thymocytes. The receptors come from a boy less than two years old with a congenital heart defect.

This CDR3 is CVTGGNTYEQYF. In nucleotides, the CDR3 is TGTGTCACAGGGGGCAACACCTACGAGCAGTACTTC. The V call is TRBV27, the J call TRBJ2-7; 9 bases agree with TRBD1. Germline V gene lookup returns CDR1 MNHEY and CDR2 SMNVEV (reference sequence). The CDR3 consists of 12 residues.

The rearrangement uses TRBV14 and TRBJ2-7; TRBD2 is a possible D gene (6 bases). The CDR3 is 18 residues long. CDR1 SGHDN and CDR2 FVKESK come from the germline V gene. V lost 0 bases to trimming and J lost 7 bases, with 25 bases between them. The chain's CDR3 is CASSQDPLNPGTPFEQYF. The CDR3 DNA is TGTGCCAGCAGCCAAGATCCGTTAAATCCCGGGACTCCCTTTGAGCAGTACTTC.

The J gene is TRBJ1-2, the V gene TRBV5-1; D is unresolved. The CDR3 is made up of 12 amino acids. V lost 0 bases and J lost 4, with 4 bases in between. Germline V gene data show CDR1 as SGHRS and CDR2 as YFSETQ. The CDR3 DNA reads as TGCGCCAGCAGCTTGGACAGCTATGGCTACACCTTC. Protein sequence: CASSLDSYGYTF.

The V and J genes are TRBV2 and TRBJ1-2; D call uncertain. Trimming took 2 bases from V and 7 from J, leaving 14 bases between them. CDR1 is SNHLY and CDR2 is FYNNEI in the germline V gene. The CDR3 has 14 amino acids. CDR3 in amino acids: CASSEPETIAGYTF. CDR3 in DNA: TGTGCCAGCAGTGAACCGGAGACCATCGCTGGCTACACCTTC.

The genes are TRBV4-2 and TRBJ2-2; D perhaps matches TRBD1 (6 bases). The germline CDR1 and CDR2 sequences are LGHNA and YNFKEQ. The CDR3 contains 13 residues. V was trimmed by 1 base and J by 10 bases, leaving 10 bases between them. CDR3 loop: CASSQVGGEELFF. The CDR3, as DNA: TGTGCCAGCAGCCAAGTAGGGGGAGAGGAGCTGTTTTTT.

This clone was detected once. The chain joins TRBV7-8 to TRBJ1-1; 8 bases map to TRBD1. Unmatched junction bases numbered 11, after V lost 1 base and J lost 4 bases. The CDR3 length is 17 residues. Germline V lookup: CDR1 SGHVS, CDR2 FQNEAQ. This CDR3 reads CASSLVLAHRGITEAFF. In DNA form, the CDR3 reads TGTGCCAGCAGCTTAGTCTTGGCCCACAGGGGGATCACTGAAGCTTTCTTT.

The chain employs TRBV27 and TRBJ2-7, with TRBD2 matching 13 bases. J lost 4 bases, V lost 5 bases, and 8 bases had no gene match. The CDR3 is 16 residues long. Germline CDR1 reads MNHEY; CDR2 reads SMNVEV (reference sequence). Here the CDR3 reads CASSPWTSGSLYEQYF. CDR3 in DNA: TGTGCCAGCAGTCCCTGGACTAGCGGGAGCTTATACGAGCAGTACTTC.

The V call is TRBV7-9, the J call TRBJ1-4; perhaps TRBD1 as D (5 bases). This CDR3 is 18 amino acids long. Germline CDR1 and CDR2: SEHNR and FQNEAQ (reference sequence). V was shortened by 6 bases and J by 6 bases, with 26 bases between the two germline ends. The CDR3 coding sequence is TGTGCCAGCAGTTCGGACGGGTCGCGGGGCCGGGGAGATGAAAAACTGTTTTTT. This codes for CASSSDGSRGRGDEKLFF.

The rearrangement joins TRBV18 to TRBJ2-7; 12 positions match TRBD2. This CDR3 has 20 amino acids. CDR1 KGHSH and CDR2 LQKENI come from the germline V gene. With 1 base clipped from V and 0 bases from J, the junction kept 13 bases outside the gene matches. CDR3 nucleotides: TGTGCCAGCTCACCACTTAGGTTAGGACTAGCGGGACCCGACTCCTACGAGCAGTACTTC. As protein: CASSPLRLGLAGPDSYEQYF.

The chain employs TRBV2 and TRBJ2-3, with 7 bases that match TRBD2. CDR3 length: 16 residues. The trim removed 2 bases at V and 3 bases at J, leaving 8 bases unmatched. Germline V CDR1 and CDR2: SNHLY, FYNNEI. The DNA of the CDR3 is TGTGCCAGCAGTGAACTTGGGAGGGGTCAGACAGATACGCAGTATTTT. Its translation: CASSELGRGQTDTQYF. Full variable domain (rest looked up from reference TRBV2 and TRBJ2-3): EPEVTQTPSHQVTQMGQEVILRCVPISNHLYFYWYRQILGQKVEFLVSFYNNEISEKSEIFDDQFSVERPDGSNFTLKIRSTKLEDSAMYFCASSELGRGQTDTQYFGPGTRLTVL.

In DNA form, the CDR3 reads TGTGCCAGCAGCCAAGTCGACGGGCGGGACAGGGTTATGTCAGATACGCAGTATTTT. It translates to CASSQVDGRDRVMSDTQYF. The genes are TRBV14 and TRBJ2-3; 9 bases map to TRBD1. Germline V lookup: CDR1 SGHDN, CDR2 FVKESK. After removal of 1 base from V and 4 bases from J, the junction contained 15 bases not matched to a gene. The length of the CDR3 is 19 residues.

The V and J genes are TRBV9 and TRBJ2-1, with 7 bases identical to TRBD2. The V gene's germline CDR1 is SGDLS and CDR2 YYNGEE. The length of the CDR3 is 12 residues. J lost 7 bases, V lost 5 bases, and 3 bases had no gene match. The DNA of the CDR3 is TGTGCCAGCAGGGGAGGGCCAAATGAGCAGTTCTTC. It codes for CASRGGPNEQFF.

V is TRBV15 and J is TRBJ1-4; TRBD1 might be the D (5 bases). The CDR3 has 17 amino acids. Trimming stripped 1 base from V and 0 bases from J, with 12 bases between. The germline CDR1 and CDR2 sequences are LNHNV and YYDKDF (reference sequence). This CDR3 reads CATSRGGGFTTNEKLFF. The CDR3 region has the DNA TGTGCCACCAGCAGAGGGGGGGGGTTTACAACTAATGAAAAACTGTTTTTT.

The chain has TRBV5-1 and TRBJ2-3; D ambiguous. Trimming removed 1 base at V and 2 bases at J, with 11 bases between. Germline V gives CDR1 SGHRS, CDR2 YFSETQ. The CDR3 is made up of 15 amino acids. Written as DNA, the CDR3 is TGCGCCAGCAGCTTGCACTTATTAGACACAGATACGCAGTATTTT. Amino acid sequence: CASSLHLLDTDTQYF.

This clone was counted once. The CDR3 spells CASSLGTSGYEQYF. The CDR3 nucleotides read TGTGCCAGCAGCTTAGGGACTAGCGGTTACGAGCAGTACTTC. The chain combines TRBV11-1 with TRBJ2-7; the match to TRBD2 covers 10 bases. V shed 1 base and J 4 bases; nucleotides not matched to a gene: 1. The CDR3 contains 14 residues. The germline V gene encodes CDR1 SGHAT and CDR2 FQDESV (reference sequence).

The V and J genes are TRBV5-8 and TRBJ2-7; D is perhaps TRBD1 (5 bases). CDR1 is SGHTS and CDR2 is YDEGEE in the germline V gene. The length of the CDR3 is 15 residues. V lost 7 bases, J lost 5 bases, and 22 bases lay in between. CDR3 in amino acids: CASVNRRRLRDEQYF. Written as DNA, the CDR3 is TGTGCCAGCGTCAACAGGCGGCGGCTAAGAGACGAGCAGTACTTC.

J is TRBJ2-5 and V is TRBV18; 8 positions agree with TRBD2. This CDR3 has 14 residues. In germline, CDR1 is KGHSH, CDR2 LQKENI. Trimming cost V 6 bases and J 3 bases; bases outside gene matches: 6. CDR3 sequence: CASSPREGKETQYF. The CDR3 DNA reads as TGTGCCAGCTCCCCCCGGGAGGGGAAAGAGACCCAGTACTTC.

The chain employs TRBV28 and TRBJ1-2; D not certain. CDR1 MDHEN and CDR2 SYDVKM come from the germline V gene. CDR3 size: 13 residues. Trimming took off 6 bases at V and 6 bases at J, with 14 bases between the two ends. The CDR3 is CASSPLDCHGYTF. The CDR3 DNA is TGTGCCAGCAGCCCCCTCGACTGCCATGGCTACACCTTC.

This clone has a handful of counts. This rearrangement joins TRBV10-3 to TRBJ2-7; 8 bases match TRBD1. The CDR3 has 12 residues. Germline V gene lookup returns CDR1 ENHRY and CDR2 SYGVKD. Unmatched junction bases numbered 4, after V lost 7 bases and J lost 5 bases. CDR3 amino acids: CAINDRGNEQYF. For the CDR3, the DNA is TGTGCCATCAACGACAGGGGCAACGAGCAGTACTTC.

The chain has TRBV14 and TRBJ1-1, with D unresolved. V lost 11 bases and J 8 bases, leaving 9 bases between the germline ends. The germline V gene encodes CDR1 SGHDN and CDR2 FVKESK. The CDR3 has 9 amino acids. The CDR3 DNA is TGTGCCGTCTCCTCCGAAGCTTTCTTT. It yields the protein CAVSSEAFF.